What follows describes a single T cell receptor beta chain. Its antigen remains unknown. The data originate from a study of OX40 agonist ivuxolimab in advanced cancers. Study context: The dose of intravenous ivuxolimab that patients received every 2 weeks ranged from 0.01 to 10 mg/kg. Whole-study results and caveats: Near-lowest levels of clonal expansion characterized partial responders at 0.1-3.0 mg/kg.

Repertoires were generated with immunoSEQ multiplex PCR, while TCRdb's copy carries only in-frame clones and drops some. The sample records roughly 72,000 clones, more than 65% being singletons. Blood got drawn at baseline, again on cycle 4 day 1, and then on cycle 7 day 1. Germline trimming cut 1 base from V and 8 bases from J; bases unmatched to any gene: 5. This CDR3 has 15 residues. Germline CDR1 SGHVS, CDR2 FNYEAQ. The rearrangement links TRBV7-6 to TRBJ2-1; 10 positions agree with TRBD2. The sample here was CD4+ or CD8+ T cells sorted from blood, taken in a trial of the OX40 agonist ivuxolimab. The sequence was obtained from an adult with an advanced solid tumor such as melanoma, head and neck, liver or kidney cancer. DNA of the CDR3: TGTGCCAGCAGCTTAGTGGCTAGCGGGAGTGATGAGCAGTTCTTC. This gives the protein CASSLVASGSDEQFF.